Sequencing of this T cell receptor (beta chain) was carried out in a study of Graves' ophthalmopathy and Graves' hyperthyroidism. Scientists amplified the TCR beta CDR3 regions from RNA transcripts. The workflow started with a first-round RT-PCR run with HTBI primers and then moved on to a second-round multiplex PCR. TCRdb reanalysed the multiplex PCR reads using MiXCR and keeps one entry per CDR3 protein. The table includes hundreds of thousands of distinct CDR3 sequences, just over 15% detected once. Germline CDR1 reads LNHDA; CDR2 reads SQIVND (reference sequence). This CDR3 contains 12 residues. Trimming stripped 0 bases from V and 3 bases from J, with 2 bases between. This clonotype was observed many times.

This receptor was taken from a woman aged 18-35 years with stable Graves' hyperthyroidism. Sequencing input: peripheral blood. V and J are TRBV19 and TRBJ1-1; no firm D call. CDR3 residues: CASSIDYTEAFF. In nucleotides, the CDR3 is TGTGCCAGTAGTATAGACTACACTGAAGCTTTCTTT.